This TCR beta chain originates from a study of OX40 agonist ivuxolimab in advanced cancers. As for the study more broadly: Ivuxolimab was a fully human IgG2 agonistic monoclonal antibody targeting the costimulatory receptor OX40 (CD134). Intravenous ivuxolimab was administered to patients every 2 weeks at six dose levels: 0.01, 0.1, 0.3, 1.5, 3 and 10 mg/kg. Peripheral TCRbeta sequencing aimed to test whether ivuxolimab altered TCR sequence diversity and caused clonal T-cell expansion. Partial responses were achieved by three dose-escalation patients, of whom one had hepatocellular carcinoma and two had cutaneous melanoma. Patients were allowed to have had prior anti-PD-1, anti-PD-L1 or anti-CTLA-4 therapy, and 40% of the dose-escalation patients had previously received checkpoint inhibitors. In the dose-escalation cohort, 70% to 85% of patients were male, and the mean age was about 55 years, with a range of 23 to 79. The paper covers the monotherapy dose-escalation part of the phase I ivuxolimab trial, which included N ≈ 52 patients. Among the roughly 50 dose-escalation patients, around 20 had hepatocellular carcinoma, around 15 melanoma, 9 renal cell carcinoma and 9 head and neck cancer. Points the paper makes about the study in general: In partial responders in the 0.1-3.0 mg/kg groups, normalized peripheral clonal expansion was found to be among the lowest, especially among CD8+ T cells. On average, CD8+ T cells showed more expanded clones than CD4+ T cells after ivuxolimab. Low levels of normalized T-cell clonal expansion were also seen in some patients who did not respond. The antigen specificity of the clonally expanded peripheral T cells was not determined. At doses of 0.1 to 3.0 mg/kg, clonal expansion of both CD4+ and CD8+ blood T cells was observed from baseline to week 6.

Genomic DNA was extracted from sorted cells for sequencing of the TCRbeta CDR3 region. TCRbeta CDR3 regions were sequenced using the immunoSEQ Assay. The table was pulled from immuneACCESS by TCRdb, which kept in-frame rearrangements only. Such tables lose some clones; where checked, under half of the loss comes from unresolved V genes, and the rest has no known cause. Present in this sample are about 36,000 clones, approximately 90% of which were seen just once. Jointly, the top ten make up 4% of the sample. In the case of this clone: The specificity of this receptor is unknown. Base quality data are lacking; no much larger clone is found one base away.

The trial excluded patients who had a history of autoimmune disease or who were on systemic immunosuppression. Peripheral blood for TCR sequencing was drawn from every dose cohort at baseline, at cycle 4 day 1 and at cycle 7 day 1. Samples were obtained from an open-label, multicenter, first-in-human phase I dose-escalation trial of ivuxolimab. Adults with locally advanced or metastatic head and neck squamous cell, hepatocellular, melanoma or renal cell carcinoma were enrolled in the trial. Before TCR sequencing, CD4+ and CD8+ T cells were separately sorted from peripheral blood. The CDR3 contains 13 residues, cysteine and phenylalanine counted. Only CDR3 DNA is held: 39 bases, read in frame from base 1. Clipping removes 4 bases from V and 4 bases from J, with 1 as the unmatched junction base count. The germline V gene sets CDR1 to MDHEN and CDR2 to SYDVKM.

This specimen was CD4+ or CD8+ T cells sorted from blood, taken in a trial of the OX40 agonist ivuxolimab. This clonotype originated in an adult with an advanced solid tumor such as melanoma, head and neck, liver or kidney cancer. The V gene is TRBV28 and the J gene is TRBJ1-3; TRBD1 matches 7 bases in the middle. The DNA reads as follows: TGTGCCAGCAGTTCGGACAGGGGAAACACCATATATTTT. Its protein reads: CASSSDRGNTIYF.